This T cell receptor (beta chain) stems from a study of T-cell reconstitution after alpha-beta-depleted transplantation in children. Study observations and caveats: Newly produced T cells mostly accounted for T-cell counts and diversity one year post-transplant. Where some patients showed high TCRbeta diversity at day 60, it came from recipient T cells and thymic progenitors that had survived. Reportedly, alpha-beta T cells present about two months post-transplant originated from several hundred expanded clones of graft origin.

Deletions cut 3 bases from V and 3 bases from J, with 8 bases between. This CDR3 has 13 residues. Researchers prepared the TCRbeta library using unique molecular identifiers, the study reports. Using its own MiXCR run on the PCR reads, TCRdb lists one record per CDR3 protein. The sample includes around 190,000 distinct CDR3 sequences, roughly 6.6% seen only once; the top ten take just over 5.5%. In regard to this clonotype: Its target is unknown.

This receptor was obtained from a boy aged 2 to 10 with acute lymphoblastic leukemia, due to receive a stem cell transplant. The chain recombines TRBV12-3 or TRBV12-4 with TRBJ1-1; D remains unclear. The starting material was PBMCs, obtained before TCRalphabeta/CD19-depleted stem cell transplant. CDR3 sequence reads: CASSFLSDTEAFF. Here the CDR3 DNA reads TGTGCCAGCAGTTTCCTAAGCGACACTGAAGCTTTCTTT.